Included here is one T cell receptor (beta chain) sequence, with context. In the PCR, 60 Vbeta and 13 Jbeta primers were used. The assay was immunoSEQ multiplex PCR, and TCRdb's table has in-frame clones only and misses some. The sample lists about 140,000 clones; about 74% were seen once. These data come from a study of cytomegalovirus exposure and HLA in healthy donors. This CDR3 comprises 15 residues. Unmatched junction bases numbered 7, after V lost 1 base and J lost 7 bases. Germline V gene data show CDR1 as SEHNR and CDR2 as FQNEAQ (reference sequence). The receptor's source is a male donor in good health and CMV-seronegative. V and J are TRBV7-9 and TRBJ1-2, with 9 bases matching TRBD1. Sequenced: PBMCs. The DNA for the CDR3 is TGTGCCAGCAGCTTAGGAGGAACAGGGGGCGGTGGCTACACCTTC. Protein product: CASSLGGTGGGGYTF.